One T cell receptor beta chain is described in this entry. The antigen remains undetermined. There are 17 residues in the CDR3. Trimming took 3 bases from V and 0 from J, leaving 15 bases between them. Germline CDR1 reads LNHDA; CDR2 reads SQIVND (reference sequence). This sample was taken from a study of CD8 T cells in ankylosing spondylitis. Study-level results: Relatively rare in peripheral blood, disease-linked clones were also CD8+.

The authors made TCR beta libraries by quantitative 5'-RACE with molecular barcodes. TCRdb itself ran the 5' RACE reads through MiXCR, one entry per CDR3 protein. Among approximately 130,000 distinct CDR3 sequences listed, 9.5% to 12% were seen once. This TCR came from a female donor with ankylosing spondylitis or in good health (not recorded which). The source material was blood, either unsorted or a sorted T cell fraction (not recorded which). The chain combines TRBV19 with TRBJ2-1; D is possibly TRBD1 or TRBD2 (5 bases each). For the CDR3, the DNA is TGTGCCAGTAGTATGGTTCGGGGAGACAGCTCCTACAATGAGCAGTTCTTC. This codes for CASSMVRGDSSYNEQFF.